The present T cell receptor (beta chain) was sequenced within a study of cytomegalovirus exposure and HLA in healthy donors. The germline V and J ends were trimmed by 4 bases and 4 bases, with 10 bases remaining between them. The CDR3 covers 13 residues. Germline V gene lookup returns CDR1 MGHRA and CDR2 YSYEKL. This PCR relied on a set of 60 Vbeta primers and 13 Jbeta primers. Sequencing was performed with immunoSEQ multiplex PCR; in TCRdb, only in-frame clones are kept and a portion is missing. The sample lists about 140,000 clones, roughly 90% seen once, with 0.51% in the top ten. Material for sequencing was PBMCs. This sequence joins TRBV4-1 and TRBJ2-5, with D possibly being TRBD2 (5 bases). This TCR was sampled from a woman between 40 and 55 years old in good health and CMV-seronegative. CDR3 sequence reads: CASSLAGTETQYF. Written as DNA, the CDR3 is TGCGCCAGCAGCCTCGCGGGTACAGAGACCCAGTACTTC.